The clone carrying this T cell receptor (beta chain) has more than one count but fewer than ten. Antigen specificity is unknown. Two oligonucleotides, mixed equimolar, formed the beta constant-region primer covering TRBC1 and TRBC2. Four rounds of PCR amplified the ligated cDNA using nested alpha and beta constant-region primers plus SP2. TCRdb independently ran MiXCR on the UMI-ligation and nested PCR reads; one entry per CDR3 protein. Here the sample spans over 110,000 distinct CDR3 sequences, around 21% being singletons. Trimming cost V 6 bases and J 4 bases, with 12 bases left between them. This CDR3 contains 13 residues. Per the germline V gene, CDR1 is MNHNS and CDR2 is SASEGT. These data are taken from a study of naive and memory T cell subsets. Study results and caveats: Possibly reflecting memory cells re-expressing CD45RA, a few larger clonotypes occurred in naive repertoires, especially CD8.

The TCR comes from a human donor in good health. V gene TRBV6-1 combines with J gene TRBJ2-5; perhaps TRBD1 as D (5 bases). The sequenced sample consisted of naive CD8+ T cells from blood. CDR3 bases: TGTGCCAGCAGCCCGGACATAGCAGAGACCCAGTACTTC. This codes for CASSPDIAETQYF.